This record looks at one TCR beta chain sequence and its context. Its antigen is undetermined. TCRdb reanalysed the 5' RACE reads using MiXCR and keeps one entry per CDR3 protein. The repertoire holds 750,000 to 950,000 distinct CDR3 sequences, roughly 12% seen once, with roughly 1.6% in the top ten. The germline gives CDR1 SGHRS, CDR2 YFSETQ. The trim removed 7 bases at V and 6 bases at J, leaving 15 bases unmatched. CDR3 length: 16 amino acids. The data are from a study of identical twins. Overall study findings and caveats: Its conclusions, products of cross-sectional statistical analysis, did not come from following the same donors.

This sample also belongs to another study, concerning yellow fever vaccine responses in identical twins.

The sequence derives from a young woman in good health. Material for sequencing was PBMCs. The rearrangement links TRBV5-1 to TRBJ2-3; 9 positions agree with TRBD1. The CDR3 sequence: CASGPGRDRVIDTQYF. DNA of the CDR3: TGCGCCAGCGGACCCGGTCGGGACAGGGTTATCGATACGCAGTATTTT.